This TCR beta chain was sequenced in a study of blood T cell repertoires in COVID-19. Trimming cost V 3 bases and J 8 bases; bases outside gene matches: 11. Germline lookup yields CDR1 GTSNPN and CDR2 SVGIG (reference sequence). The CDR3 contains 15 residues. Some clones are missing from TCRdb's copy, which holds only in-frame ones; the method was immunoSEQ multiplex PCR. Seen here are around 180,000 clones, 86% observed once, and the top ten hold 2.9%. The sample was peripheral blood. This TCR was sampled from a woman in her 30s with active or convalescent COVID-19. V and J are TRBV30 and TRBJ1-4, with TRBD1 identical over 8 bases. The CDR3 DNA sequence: TGTGCCTGGAGCCCGGTAGGGACAGGTATAGAAAAACTGTTTTTT. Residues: CAWSPVGTGIEKLFF.